The source of this TCR beta chain is a study of cytomegalovirus exposure and HLA in healthy donors. On this clone: Antigen specificity is unknown.

Study findings and constraints: A later analysis found most CMV-associated TCR beta chains apparently HLA-restricted.

The CDR3 runs 13 residues. The trim removed 8 bases at V and 6 bases at J, leaving 8 bases unmatched. Germline V lookup: CDR1 MNHEY, CDR2 SVGAGI. With 60 Vbeta and 13 Jbeta primers, the PCR was carried out. Only in-frame clones appear in the TCRdb table, and some are missing; sequencing was by immunoSEQ multiplex PCR. The sample yields 65,000 to 85,000 clones, 79% seen once. V gene TRBV6-5 combines with J gene TRBJ1-1, with 8 bases fitting TRBD1. The clonotype was recovered from a middle-aged woman in good health and CMV-seropositive. The sequenced sample consisted of PBMCs. This CDR3 is CASHQGARAEAFF. CDR3 DNA sequence: TGTGCCAGCCATCAGGGGGCGAGAGCTGAAGCTTTCTTT.